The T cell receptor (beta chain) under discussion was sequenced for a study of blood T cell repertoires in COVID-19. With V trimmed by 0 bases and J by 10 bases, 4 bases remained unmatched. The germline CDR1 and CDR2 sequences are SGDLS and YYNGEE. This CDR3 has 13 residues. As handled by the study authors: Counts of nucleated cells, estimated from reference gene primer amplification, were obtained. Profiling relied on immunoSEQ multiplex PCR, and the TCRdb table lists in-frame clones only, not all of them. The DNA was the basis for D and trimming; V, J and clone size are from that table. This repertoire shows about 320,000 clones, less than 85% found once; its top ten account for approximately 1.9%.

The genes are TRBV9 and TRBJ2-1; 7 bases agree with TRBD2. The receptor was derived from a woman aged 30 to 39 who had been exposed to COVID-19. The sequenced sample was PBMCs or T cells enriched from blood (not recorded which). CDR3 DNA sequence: TGTGCCAGCAGCGTAGGGACTAGAACGGAGCAGTTCTTC. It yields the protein CASSVGTRTEQFF. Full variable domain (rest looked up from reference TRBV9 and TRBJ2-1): DSGVTQTPKHLITATGQRVTLRCSPRSGDLSVYWYQQSLDQGLQFLIQYYNGEERAKGNILERFSAQQFPDLHSELNLSSLELGDSALYFCASSVGTRTEQFFGPGTRLTVL.